Below are 29 T cell receptor beta chains sequenced from a single sample in a study of T cells expressing NK-cell markers. TCRdb reprocessed the 5' RACE reads; each CDR3 protein has one entry and no DNA is given. This listing includes about 450,000 distinct CDR3 sequences. Sequenced sample: blood T cells: a sorted CD56 or NKG2C T cell subset, CD4+ or CD8+ T cells, or bulk PBMC T cells (not recorded which). All receptors derive from a woman between 18 and 69 years old in good health.

CDR3 amino acids: CAISGGQGGQPQHF. This sequence joins TRBV10-3 and TRBJ1-5; as DNA is missing, the TRBD1 call by TCRdb cannot be tested. Germline V gene data show CDR1 as ENHRY and CDR2 as SYGVKD. This CDR3 region has 14 residues.

The V call is TRBV7-9, the J call TRBJ1-1; with no DNA, the TCRdb D assignment of TRBD1 cannot be verified. This CDR3 has 17 amino acids. CDR1 and CDR2 from the germline V gene are SEHNR and FQNEAQ (reference sequence). CDR3 amino acids: CASSSTTGGWVNTEAFF.

The chain uses TRBV3-1 and TRBJ2-1; there is no DNA to check the TCRdb D call of TRBD2. Germline CDR1 LGHDT, CDR2 YNNKEL (reference sequence). This CDR3 is 14 amino acids long. This CDR3 is CASSSGTSLHEQFF.

J is TRBJ2-3 and V is TRBV20-1; TCRdb returns TRBD1, unconfirmable since there is no DNA. The CDR3 is made up of 15 amino acids. Germline V gene lookup returns CDR1 DFQATT and CDR2 SNEGSKA (reference sequence). The CDR3: CSASSRVAYSDTQYF.

The chain employs TRBV12-3 or TRBV12-4 and TRBJ1-2; TCRdb names TRBD1, which stays unverified in the absence of DNA. The CDR3 has 15 residues. This CDR3 reads CASSLAVGHSYGYTF.

The genes are TRBV20-1 and TRBJ2-1; TCRdb indicates TRBD2, and absent DNA this call remains unverified. This CDR3 has 13 amino acids. Germline V gives CDR1 DFQATT, CDR2 SNEGSKA (reference sequence). CDR3 protein: CSARDQLVSEQFF.

The CDR3 reads CASSWGGSSDTQYF. This chain links TRBV5-5 with TRBJ2-3. Germline values: CDR1 SGHKS, CDR2 YYEKEE (reference sequence). This CDR3 has 14 amino acids.

This rearrangement joins TRBV28 to TRBJ2-2. The germline V gene has CDR1 MDHEN and CDR2 SYDVKM. The CDR3 is made up of 14 amino acids. CDR3 sequence: CASSLRGLAGELFF.

The chain carries TRBV7-2 and TRBJ1-3. The CDR3 runs to 13 residues. CDR1 SGHTA and CDR2 FQGNSA come from the germline V gene. CDR3 amino acids: CASSLDGRNTIYF.

The rearrangement joins TRBV3-1 to TRBJ1-5. The CDR3 extends over 14 amino acids. CDR1 and CDR2 from the germline V gene are LGHDT and YNNKEL (reference sequence). CDR3: CASSQGGGVQPQHF.

The gene calls are TRBV12-3 or TRBV12-4 and TRBJ2-5. This CDR3 has 13 residues. CDR3 sequence reads: CASSLFFGETQYF.

This chain connects TRBV29-1 to TRBJ2-1. Germline V gene lookup returns CDR1 SQVTM and CDR2 ANQGSEA. This CDR3 has 12 amino acids. The CDR3 protein is CSVEGGTTEQFF.

The chain uses TRBV5-1 and TRBJ2-5; TCRdb gives TRBD1 as the D gene, but with no DNA this cannot be confirmed. This CDR3 spans 15 amino acids. Germline V gene data show CDR1 as SGHRS and CDR2 as YFSETQ. The CDR3 sequence is CASSWGTGTSWTQYF.

The chain employs TRBV5-1 and TRBJ2-5. Germline V gene sequence: CDR1 SGHRS, CDR2 YFSETQ. There are 16 residues in the CDR3. Here the CDR3 reads CASSLGERRVQETQYF.

The V gene is TRBV4-3, the J gene TRBJ1-4. The CDR3 consists of 14 residues. CDR1 and CDR2 (germline): LGHNA, YSLEER. CDR3 residues: CASSPQWTSGKLFF.

CDR3 protein: CSALGGAGPYNEQFF. This chain connects TRBV20-1 to TRBJ2-1; the D call of TRBD1 rests on TCRdb alone, since no DNA is present to check it. The CDR3 is 15 amino acids. Germline values: CDR1 DFQATT, CDR2 SNEGSKA (reference sequence).

This chain links TRBV4-3 with TRBJ2-7; the TRBD1 assignment by TCRdb is unverifiable without DNA. The CDR3 spans 14 residues. Germline V gene lookup returns CDR1 LGHNA and CDR2 YSLEER. The CDR3 loop reads CASSQMTGFHEQYF.

The chain joins TRBV28 to TRBJ1-3. Germline loops: CDR1 MDHEN, CDR2 SYDVKM. The CDR3 covers 16 residues. This CDR3 is CASSSPSSFPGNTIYF.

This chain links TRBV5-1 with TRBJ2-3; TCRdb's D call of TRBD2 is untestable without DNA. This CDR3 contains 17 residues. The germline V gene has CDR1 SGHRS and CDR2 YFSETQ. The CDR3 spells CASSIEGSAFSADTQYF.

The rearrangement uses TRBV20-1 and TRBJ2-1; checking the TCRdb D call of TRBD1 is not possible without DNA. CDR1 is DFQATT and CDR2 is SNEGSKA in the germline V gene (reference sequence). The CDR3 totals 13 residues. CDR3 in amino acids: CSASGKSYNEQFF.

This chain links TRBV11-3 with TRBJ2-1; absent DNA, TCRdb's TRBD2 call cannot be checked. From germline, CDR1 is SGHNT and CDR2 YENEEA. CDR3 size: 15 residues. CDR3 region: CASSLGESLYNEQFF.

This chain uses TRBV29-1 with TRBJ2-1. The length of the CDR3 is 13 residues. Germline V gives CDR1 SQVTM, CDR2 ANQGSEA. CDR3: CSVDRTVYNEQFF.

This chain connects TRBV9 to TRBJ2-7; the TCRdb call, TRBD1, lacks DNA for checking. CDR3 length: 16 residues. From germline, CDR1 is SGDLS and CDR2 YYNGEE. The CDR3 reads CASSATAGTGSYEQYF.

This chain uses TRBV20-1 with TRBJ2-7; lacking DNA, the TRBD2 call made by TCRdb goes unchecked. Germline CDR1 reads DFQATT; CDR2 reads SNEGSKA (reference sequence). The CDR3 runs 13 residues. The CDR3 protein is CSAMASGSYEQYF.

The CDR3 loop is CASSLTGFSVSTDTQYF. This sequence joins TRBV7-2 and TRBJ2-3; TCRdb returns TRBD1, unconfirmable since there is no DNA. The CDR3 is 17 amino acids. CDR1 and CDR2 (germline): SGHTA, FQGNSA.

The chain carries TRBV9 and TRBJ1-1; TCRdb returns TRBD1, unconfirmable since there is no DNA. Germline assignment: CDR1 SGDLS and CDR2 YYNGEE. The CDR3 is 15 residues long. CDR3 in amino acids: CASSMRQDRNTEAFF.

This rearrangement joins TRBV4-2 to TRBJ2-2. This CDR3 has 13 residues. Germline V gene sequence: CDR1 LGHNA, CDR2 YNFKEQ. This chain's CDR3 is CASSQEAAGELFF.

The V and J genes are TRBV6-6 and TRBJ1-2. In germline, CDR1 is MNHNY, CDR2 SVGAGI (reference sequence). The CDR3 has 11 amino acids. The CDR3 region is CASWRGYGYTF.

This chain uses TRBV11-2 with TRBJ2-2. Germline CDR1 reads SGHAT; CDR2 reads FQNNGV. The CDR3 contains 14 residues. CDR3 loop: CASSGEGYTGELFF.